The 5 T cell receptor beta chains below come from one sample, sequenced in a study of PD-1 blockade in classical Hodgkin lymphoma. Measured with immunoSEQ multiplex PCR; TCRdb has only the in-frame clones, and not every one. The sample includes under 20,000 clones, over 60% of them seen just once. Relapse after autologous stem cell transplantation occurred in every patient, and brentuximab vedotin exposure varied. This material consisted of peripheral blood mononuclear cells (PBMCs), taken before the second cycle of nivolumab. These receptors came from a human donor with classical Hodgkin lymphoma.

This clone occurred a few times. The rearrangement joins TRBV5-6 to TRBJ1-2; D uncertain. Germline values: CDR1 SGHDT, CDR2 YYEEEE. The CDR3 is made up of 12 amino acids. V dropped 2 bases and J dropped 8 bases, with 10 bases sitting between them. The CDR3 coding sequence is TGTGCCAGCAGCTTCCGTTTAGACGGCTACACCTTC. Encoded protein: CASSFRLDGYTF.

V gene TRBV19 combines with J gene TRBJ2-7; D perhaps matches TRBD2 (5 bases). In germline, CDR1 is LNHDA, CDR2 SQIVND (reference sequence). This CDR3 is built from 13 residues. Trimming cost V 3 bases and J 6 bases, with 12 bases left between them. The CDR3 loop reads CASSILRDSEQYF. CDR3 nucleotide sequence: TGTGCCAGTAGTATCCTACGGGATAGCGAGCAGTACTTC. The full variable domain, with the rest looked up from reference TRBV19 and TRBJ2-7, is DGGITQSPKYLFRKEGQNVTLSCEQNLNHDAMYWYRQDPGQGLRLIYYSQIVNDFQKGDIAEGYSVSREKKESFPLTVTSAQKNPTAFYLCASSILRDSEQYFGPGTRLTVT.

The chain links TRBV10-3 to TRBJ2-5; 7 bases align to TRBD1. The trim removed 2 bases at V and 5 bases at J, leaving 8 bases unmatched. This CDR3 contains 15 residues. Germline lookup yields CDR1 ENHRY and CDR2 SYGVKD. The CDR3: CAISEGRQGRETQYF. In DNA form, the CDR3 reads TGTGCCATCAGTGAGGGAAGACAGGGACGGGAGACCCAGTACTTC.

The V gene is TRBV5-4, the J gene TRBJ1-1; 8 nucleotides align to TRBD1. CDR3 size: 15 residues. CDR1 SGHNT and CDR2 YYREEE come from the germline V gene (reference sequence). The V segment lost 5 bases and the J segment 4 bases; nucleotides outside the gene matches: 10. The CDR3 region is CASRPIQGATTEAFF. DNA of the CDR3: TGTGCCAGCAGACCCATTCAGGGGGCTACCACTGAAGCTTTCTTT.

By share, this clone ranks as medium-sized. CDR3 amino acids: CASSPRYWRDNSNYGYTF. The CDR3 nucleotides read TGTGCCAGCAGTCCCCGTTATTGGAGGGACAACTCTAACTATGGCTACACCTTC. The chain combines TRBV28 with TRBJ1-2, with D possibly TRBD1 on 6 matching bases. Trimming took 5 bases from V and 0 from J, leaving 22 bases between them. The CDR3 contains 18 residues. Per germline, CDR1 MDHEN and CDR2 SYDVKM.